This TCR beta chain appears in the sequencing data of a study of blood T cells in healthy people across ages. General study findings and limits: There was no known CMV status for donors, so expanded clonotype changes were possibly confounded.

CDR3 size: 15 residues. In this sample, this clonotype turned up a few times. The antigen remains undetermined. The study drew donors from healthy Caucasian individuals in Russia aged 6 to 90. Samples had at least 6.5 million PBMCs isolated from them. With a J-beta primer mix and a sample-barcoded 5' primer, a second PCR ran 7 to 11 cycles. The authors tagged each cDNA molecule using a template-switch adaptor with 12 random nucleotides. TCRdb independently ran MiXCR on the 5' RACE reads; one entry per CDR3 protein. The sample includes some 880,000 distinct CDR3 sequences, 35% to 40% of them seen just once.

The sample consisted of blood. This chain links TRBV12-3 or TRBV12-4 with TRBJ2-7, with a weak D call TRBD1 (8 bases). The end of the DNA aligns better with TRBJ2-5, so the J call may be wrong. This TCR was recovered from a man younger than 35 in good health. Here the CDR3 reads CASSHTQGEGETQYF. In DNA form, the CDR3 reads TGTGCCAGCAGTCACACACAGGGGGAGGGAGAGACCCAGTACTTC.